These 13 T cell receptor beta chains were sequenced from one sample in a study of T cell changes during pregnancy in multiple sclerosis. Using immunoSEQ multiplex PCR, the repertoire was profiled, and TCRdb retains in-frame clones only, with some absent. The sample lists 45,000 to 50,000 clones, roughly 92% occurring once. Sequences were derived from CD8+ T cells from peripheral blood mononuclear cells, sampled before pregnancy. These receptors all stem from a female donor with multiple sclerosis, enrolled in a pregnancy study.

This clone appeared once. DNA of the CDR3: TGTGCCAGCAGCTCCAACTTCGGACTAGCGGGAGACAATGAGCAGTTCTTC. Encoded protein: CASSSNFGLAGDNEQFF. The rearrangement joins TRBV7-9 to TRBJ2-1; 13 positions match TRBD2. Per the germline V gene, CDR1 is SEHNR and CDR2 is FQNEAQ (reference sequence). J gave up 5 bases and V 4 bases, and 8 bases lay outside the gene matches. CDR3 length equals 17 residues. The variable domain in full, completed from reference TRBV7-9 and TRBJ2-1, reads DTGVSQNPRHKITKRGQNVTFRCDPISEHNRLYWYRQTLGQGPEFLTYFQNEAQLEKSRLLSDRFSAERPKGSFSTLEIQRTEQGDSAMYLCASSSNFGLAGDNEQFFGPGTRLTVL.

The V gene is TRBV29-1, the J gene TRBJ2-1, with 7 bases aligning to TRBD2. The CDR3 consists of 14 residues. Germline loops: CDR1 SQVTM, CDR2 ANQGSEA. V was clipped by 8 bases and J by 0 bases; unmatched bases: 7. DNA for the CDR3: TGCAGCTTCTCTAGCGGAAGCTCCTACAATGAGCAGTTCTTC. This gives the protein CSFSSGSSYNEQFF.

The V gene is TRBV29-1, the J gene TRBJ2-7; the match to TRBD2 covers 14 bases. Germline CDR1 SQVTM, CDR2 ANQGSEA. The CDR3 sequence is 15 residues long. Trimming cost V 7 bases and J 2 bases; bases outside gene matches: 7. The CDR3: CSAGLAGGKPYEQYF. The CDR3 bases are TGCAGCGCTGGACTAGCGGGAGGCAAACCCTACGAGCAGTACTTC.

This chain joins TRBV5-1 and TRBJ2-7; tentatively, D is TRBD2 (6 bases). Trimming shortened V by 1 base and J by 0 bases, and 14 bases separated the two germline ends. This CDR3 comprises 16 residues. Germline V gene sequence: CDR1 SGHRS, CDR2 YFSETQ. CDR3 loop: CASSLTGGWDSYEQYF. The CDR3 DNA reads TGCGCCAGCAGCTTGACAGGAGGGTGGGACTCCTACGAGCAGTACTTC.

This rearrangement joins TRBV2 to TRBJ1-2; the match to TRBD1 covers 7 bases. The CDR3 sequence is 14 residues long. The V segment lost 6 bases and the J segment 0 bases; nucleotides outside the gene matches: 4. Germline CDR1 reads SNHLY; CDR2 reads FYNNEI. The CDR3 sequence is CASRRTGANYGYTF. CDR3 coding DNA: TGTGCCAGCAGAAGGACAGGCGCTAACTATGGCTACACCTTC.

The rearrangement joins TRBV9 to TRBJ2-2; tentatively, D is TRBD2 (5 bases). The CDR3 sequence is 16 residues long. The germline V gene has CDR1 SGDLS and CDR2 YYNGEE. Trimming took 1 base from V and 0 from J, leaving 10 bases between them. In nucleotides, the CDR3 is TGTGCCAGCAGCGTAACGATCGGGACGAACACCGGGGAGCTGTTTTTT. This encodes CASSVTIGTNTGELFF.

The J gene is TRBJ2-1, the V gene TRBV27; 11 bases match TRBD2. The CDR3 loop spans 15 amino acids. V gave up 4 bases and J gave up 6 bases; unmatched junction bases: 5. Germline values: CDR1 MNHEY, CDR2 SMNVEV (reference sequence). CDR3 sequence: CASSYPGLAVNEQFF. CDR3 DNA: TGTGCCAGCAGTTATCCGGGACTAGCGGTCAATGAGCAGTTCTTC.

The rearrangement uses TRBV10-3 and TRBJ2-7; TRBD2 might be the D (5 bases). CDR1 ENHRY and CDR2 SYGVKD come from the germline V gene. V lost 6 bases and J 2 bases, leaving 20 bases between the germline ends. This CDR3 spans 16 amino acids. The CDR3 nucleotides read TGTGCCATCAGCGATCCCGGACTCTCAAGTACCTACGAGCAGTACTTC. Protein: CAISDPGLSSTYEQYF.

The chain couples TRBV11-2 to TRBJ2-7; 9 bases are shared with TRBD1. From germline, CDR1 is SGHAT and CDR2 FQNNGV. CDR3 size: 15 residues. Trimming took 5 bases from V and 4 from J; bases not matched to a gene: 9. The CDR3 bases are TGTGCCAGCAGCCCCAGGGGGACAGGGACTTACGAGCAGTACTTC. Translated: CASSPRGTGTYEQYF.

CDR3 sequence: CASSQDDWNRGNTEAFF. The CDR3 coding sequence is TGCGCCAGCAGCCAAGATGATTGGAACAGGGGGAACACTGAAGCTTTCTTT. The chain links TRBV4-3 to TRBJ1-1, with 7 bases aligning to TRBD1. The CDR3 length is 17 residues. Trimming cost V 0 bases and J 1 base; bases outside gene matches: 8. Germline V gene data show CDR1 as LGHNA and CDR2 as YSLEER.

CDR3 residues: CASSLAFGGQAGNEQFF. The DNA of the CDR3 is TGCGCCAGCAGCTTGGCGTTCGGCGGGCAAGCCGGGAATGAGCAGTTCTTC. The chain uses TRBV5-1 and TRBJ2-1, with D perhaps TRBD2 (5 bases). The ends were cut back, 0 bases at V and 7 bases at J, with 20 bases in the middle. Looked up from germline, CDR1 is SGHRS and CDR2 is YFSETQ. There are 17 residues in the CDR3.

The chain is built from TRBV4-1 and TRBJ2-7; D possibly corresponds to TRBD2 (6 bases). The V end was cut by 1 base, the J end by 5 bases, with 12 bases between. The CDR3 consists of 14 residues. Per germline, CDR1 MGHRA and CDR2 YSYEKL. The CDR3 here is CASSQVGLLHEQYF. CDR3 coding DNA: TGCGCCAGCAGCCAAGTGGGACTTCTCCACGAGCAGTACTTC.

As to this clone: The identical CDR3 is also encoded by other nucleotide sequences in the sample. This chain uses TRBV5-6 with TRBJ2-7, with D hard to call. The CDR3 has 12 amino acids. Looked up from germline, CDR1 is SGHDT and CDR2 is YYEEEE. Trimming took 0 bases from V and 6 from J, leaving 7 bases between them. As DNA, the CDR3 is TGTGCCAGCAGCTTGGGAGGTGGCGAGCAGTACTTC. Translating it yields CASSLGGGEQYF.